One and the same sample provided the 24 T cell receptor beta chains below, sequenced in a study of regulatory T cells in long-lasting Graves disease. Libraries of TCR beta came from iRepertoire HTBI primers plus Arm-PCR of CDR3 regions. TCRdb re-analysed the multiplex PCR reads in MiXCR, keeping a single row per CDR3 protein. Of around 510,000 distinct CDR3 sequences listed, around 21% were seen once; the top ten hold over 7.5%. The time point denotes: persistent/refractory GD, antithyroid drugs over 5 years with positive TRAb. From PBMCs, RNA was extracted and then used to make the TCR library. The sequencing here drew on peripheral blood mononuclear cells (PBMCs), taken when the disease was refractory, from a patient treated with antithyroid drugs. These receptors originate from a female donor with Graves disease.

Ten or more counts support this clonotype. CDR3 protein: CASSAVEGANTEAFF. In DNA form, the CDR3 reads TGTGCCAGCAGTGCCGTTGAGGGGGCCAACACTGAAGCTTTCTTT. This sequence joins TRBV5-8 and TRBJ1-1; 7 nucleotides align to TRBD1. V shed 5 bases, J shed 2 bases, and the junction held 9 bases outside the gene matches. This CDR3 region has 15 residues. Germline CDR1 and CDR2: SGHTS and YDEGEE.

The CDR3 DNA reads as TGTGCCAGTAGTATCCCCCTCACCTATGGCTACACCTTC. Translating it yields CASSIPLTYGYTF. J is TRBJ1-2 and V is TRBV19, with D hard to call. This CDR3 region has 13 residues. Germline loops: CDR1 LNHDA, CDR2 SQIVND (reference sequence). Deletions cut 3 bases from V and 4 bases from J, with 9 bases between.

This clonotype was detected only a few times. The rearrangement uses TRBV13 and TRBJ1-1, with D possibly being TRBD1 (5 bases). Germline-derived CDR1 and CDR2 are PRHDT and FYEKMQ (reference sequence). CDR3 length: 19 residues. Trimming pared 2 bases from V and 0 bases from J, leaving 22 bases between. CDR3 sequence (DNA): TGTGCCAGCAGCTTATCGGTGTCTGGGGGGGTTATAATGAACACTGAAGCTTTCTTT. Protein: CASSLSVSGGVIMNTEAFF. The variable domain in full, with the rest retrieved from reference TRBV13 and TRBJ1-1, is AAGVIQSPRHLIKEKRETATLKCYPIPRHDTVYWYQQGPGQDPQFLISFYEKMQSDKGSIPDRFSAQQFSDYHSELNMSSLELGDSALYFCASSLSVSGGVIMNTEAFFGQGTRLTVV.

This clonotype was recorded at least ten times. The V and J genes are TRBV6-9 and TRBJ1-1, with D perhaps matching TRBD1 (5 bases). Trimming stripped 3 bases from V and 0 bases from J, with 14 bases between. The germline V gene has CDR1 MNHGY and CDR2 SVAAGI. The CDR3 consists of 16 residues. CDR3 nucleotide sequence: TGTGCCAGCAGTTACACCCTGGGACCGCTGAACACTGAAGCTTTCTTT. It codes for CASSYTLGPLNTEAFF.

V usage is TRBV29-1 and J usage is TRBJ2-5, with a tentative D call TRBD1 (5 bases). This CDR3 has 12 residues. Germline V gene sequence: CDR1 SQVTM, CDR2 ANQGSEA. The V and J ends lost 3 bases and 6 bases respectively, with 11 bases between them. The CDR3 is CSVDKGPKTQYF. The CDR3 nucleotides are TGCAGCGTTGACAAGGGGCCAAAGACCCAGTACTTC.

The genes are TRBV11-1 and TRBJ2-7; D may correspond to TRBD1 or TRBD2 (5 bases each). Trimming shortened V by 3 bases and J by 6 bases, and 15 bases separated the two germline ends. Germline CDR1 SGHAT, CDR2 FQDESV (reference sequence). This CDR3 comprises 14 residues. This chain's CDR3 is CASSLRGPGSEQYF. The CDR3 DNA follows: TGTGCCAGCAGCTTGAGGGGACCAGGGAGCGAGCAGTACTTC.

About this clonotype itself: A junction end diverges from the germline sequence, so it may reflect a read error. CDR3 region: CASSFPVGEETQYF. DNA for the CDR3: TGTGCCAGCAGCTTCCCAGTGGGAGAGGAGACCCAGTACTTC. V gene TRBV5-1 combines with J gene TRBJ2-5; maybe TRBD2 (5 bases). The CDR3 has 14 amino acids. The V gene's germline CDR1 is SGHRS and CDR2 YFSETQ. Drawing the rest from reference TRBV5-1 and TRBJ2-5, the complete variable domain is KAGVTQTPRYLIKTRGQQVTLSCSPISGHRSVSWYQQTPGQGLQFLFEYFSETQRNKGNFPGRFSGRQFSNSRSEMNVSTLELGDSALYLCASSFPVGEETQYFGPGTRLLVL.

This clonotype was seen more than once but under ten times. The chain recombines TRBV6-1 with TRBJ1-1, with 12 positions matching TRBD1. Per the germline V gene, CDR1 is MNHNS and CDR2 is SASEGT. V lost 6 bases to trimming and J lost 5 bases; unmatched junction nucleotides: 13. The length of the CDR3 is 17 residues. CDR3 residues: CASSWGPGQGARTEAFF. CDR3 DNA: TGTGCCAGCAGCTGGGGGCCGGGACAGGGGGCGAGGACTGAAGCTTTCTTT.

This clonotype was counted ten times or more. CDR3 residues: CASSLARFSFMDKNTEAFF. The CDR3, as DNA: TGTGCCAGCAGTTTAGCCAGGTTCTCTTTTATGGATAAGAACACTGAAGCTTTCTTT. This chain connects TRBV28 to TRBJ1-1; D gene unclear. The V gene's germline CDR1 is MDHEN and CDR2 SYDVKM. This CDR3 has 19 residues. The germline V and J ends were trimmed by 2 bases and 1 base, with 23 bases remaining between them.

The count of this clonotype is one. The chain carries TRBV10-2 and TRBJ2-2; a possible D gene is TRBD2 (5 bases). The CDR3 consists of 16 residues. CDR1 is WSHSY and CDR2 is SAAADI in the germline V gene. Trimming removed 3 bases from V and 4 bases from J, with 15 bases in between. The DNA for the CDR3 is TGCGCCAGCAGTGACCCCCGCGGGCGGTTCACCGGGGAGCTGTTTTTT. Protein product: CASSDPRGRFTGELFF.

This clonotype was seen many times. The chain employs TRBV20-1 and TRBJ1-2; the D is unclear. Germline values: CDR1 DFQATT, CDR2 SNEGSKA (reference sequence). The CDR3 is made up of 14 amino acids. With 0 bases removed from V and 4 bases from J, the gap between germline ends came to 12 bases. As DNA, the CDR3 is TGCAGTGCTAGAGATGGGCAGCGGCCCTATGGCTACACCTTC. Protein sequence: CSARDGQRPYGYTF.

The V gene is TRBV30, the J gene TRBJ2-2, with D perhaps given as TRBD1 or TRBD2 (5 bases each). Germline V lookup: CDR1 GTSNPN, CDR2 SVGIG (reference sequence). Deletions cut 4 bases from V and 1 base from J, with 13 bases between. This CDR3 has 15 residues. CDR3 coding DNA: TGTGCCTGGAATACGGGGACGCGGAACACCGGGGAGCTGTTTTTT. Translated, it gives CAWNTGTRNTGELFF.

The CDR3 spells CASSRGNHEQYF. The CDR3 DNA follows: TGTGCCAGTAGTCGTGGCAATCACGAGCAGTACTTC. The chain recombines TRBV19 with TRBJ2-7; unclear D gene. The CDR3 consists of 12 residues. Trimming cost V 5 bases and J 5 bases, with 10 bases left between them. Germline V lookup: CDR1 LNHDA, CDR2 SQIVND (reference sequence).

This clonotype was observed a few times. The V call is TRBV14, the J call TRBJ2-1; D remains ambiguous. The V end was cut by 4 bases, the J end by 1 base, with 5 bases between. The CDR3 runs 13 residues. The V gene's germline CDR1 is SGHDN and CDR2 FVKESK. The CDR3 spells CASSRRSYNEQFF. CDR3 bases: TGTGCCAGCAGCCGACGGTCCTACAATGAGCAGTTCTTC.

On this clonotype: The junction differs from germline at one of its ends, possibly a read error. The CDR3 region is CASSLVVGGYNEQFF. CDR3 in DNA: TGTGCTAGCAGCTTAGTCGTCGGCGGCTACAATGAGCAGTTCTTC. V gene TRBV7-7 combines with J gene TRBJ2-1; D is unclear. There are 15 residues in the CDR3. CDR1 is SSHAT, CDR2 FNYEAQ, per germline (reference sequence). The entire variable domain, with the rest obtained from reference TRBV7-7 and TRBJ2-1, is as follows: GAGVSQSPRYKVTKRGQDVTLRCDPISSHATLYWYQQALGQGPEFLTYFNYEAQPDKSGLPSDRFSAERPEGSISTLTIQRTEQRDSAMYRCASSLVVGGYNEQFFGPGTRLTVL.

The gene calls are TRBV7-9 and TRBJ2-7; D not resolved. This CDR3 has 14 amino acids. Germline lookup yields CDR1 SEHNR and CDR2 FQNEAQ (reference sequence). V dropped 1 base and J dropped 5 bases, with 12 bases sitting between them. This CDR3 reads CASSLGEGIDEQYF. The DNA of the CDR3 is TGTGCCAGCAGCTTAGGTGAAGGGATTGACGAGCAGTACTTC.

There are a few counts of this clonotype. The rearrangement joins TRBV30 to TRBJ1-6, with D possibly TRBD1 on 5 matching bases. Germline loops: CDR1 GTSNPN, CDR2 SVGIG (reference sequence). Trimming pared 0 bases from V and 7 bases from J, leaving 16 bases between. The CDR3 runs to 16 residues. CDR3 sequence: CAWSVLEGRENSPLHF. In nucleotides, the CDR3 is TGTGCCTGGAGTGTACTCGAGGGCAGGGAAAATTCACCCCTCCACTTT.

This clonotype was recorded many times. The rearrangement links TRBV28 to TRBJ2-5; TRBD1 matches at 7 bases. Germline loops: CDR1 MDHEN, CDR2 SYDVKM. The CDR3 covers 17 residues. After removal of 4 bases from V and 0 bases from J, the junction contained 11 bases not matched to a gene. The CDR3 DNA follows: TGTGCCAGCAGTTCTGACAGGGCCAAACCGTACCAAGAGACCCAGTACTTC. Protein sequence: CASSSDRAKPYQETQYF.

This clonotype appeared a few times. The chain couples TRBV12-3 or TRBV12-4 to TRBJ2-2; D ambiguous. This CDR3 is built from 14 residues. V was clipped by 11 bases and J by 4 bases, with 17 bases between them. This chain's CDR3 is CAVPGSSLTGELFF. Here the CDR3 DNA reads TGTGCCGTCCCGGGCAGTTCTCTCACCGGGGAGCTGTTTTTT.

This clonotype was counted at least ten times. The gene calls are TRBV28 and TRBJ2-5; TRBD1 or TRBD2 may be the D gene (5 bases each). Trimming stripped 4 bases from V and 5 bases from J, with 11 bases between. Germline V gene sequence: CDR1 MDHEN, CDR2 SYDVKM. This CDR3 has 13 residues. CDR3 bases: TGTGCCAGCAGTTACCGTGGGACGGAGACCCAGTACTTC. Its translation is CASSYRGTETQYF.

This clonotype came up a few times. In DNA form, the CDR3 reads TGTGCCAGCAGTTATGGGACAGGGGCTCTCACTGAAGCTTTCTTT. It specifies CASSYGTGALTEAFF. V and J are TRBV6-5 and TRBJ1-1; 10 nucleotides agree with TRBD1. The junction had 5 bases not matched to a gene; V was cut back by 3 bases and J by 4 bases. The CDR3 is 15 amino acids. Germline V gene lookup returns CDR1 MNHEY and CDR2 SVGAGI.

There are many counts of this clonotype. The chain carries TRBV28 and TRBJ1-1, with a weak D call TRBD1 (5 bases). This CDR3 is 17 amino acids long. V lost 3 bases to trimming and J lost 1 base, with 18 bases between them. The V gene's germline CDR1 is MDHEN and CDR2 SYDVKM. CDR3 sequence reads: CASSLFGWRQPNTEAFF. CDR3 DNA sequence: TGTGCCAGCAGTTTGTTCGGTTGGAGACAGCCGAACACTGAAGCTTTCTTT.

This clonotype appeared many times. In DNA, the CDR3 is TGTGCCAGCAGTTACTCGAAGCATTTATCCTACGAGCAGTACTTC. The encoded protein is CASSYSKHLSYEQYF. This chain links TRBV6-2 or TRBV6-3 with TRBJ2-7; no clear D. The CDR3 contains 15 residues. Germline lookup yields CDR1 MNHEY and CDR2 SVGEGT. The V end lost 0 bases, the J end lost 1 base, and 10 bases lay between the germline ends.

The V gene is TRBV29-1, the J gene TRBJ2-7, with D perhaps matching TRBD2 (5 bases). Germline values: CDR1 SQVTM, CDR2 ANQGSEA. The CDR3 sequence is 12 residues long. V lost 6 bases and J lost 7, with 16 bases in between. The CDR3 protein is CSVGVGSREQYF. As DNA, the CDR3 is TGCAGCGTGGGAGTTGGGTCGCGAGAGCAGTACTTC.